This entry is about one TCR beta chain. The antigen remains unidentified. This CDR3 spans 15 amino acids. Germline V CDR1 and CDR2: SGDLS, YYNGEE. The ends lost 0 bases at V and 2 bases at J; junction bases unmatched: 4. This specimen belongs to a study of T cell repertoires in cytomegalovirus infection. Study at large: Both a matching HLA type and CMV infection were indicated by public TCR beta signatures.

TCRdb ran MiXCR on the reads and lists one entry per CDR3 protein. Counted here are roughly 630,000 distinct CDR3 sequences, roughly a quarter occurring once; the ten biggest clones make up roughly 8%. General study points: Dominating the ex vivo response were TCR beta clonotypes that were CMV-specific and HLA-C-restricted.

The sequencing sample was made of CD8+ T cells from PBMCs. The receptor comes from a human donor in good health (CMV status not recorded). Some clones in this sample may be carry-over from other donors' samples. The chain joins TRBV9 to TRBJ2-5; 7 bases align to TRBD1. The CDR3 reads CASSVGGQPQETQYF. The CDR3 DNA sequence: TGTGCCAGCAGCGTAGGGGGACAGCCTCAAGAGACCCAGTACTTC. The variable domain in full, completed from reference TRBV9 and TRBJ2-5, reads DSGVTQTPKHLITATGQRVTLRCSPRSGDLSVYWYQQSLDQGLQFLIQYYNGEERAKGNILERFSAQQFPDLHSELNLSSLELGDSALYFCASSVGGQPQETQYFGPGTRLLVL.